These 28 T cell receptor beta chains came from one sample sequenced in a study of cytomegalovirus exposure and HLA in healthy donors (TCRdb year 2017). Libraries were built with the immunoSEQ multiplex PCR assay. For the multiplex PCR, a mixture combining 60 forward primers for TCR Vbeta segments and 13 reverse primers for TCR Jbeta segments was used. The clones in this table, taken by TCRdb from immuneACCESS, are in-frame only. Not every clone is retained; where verified, under half of the shortfall comes from an unresolved V gene, and the cause of the rest is unknown. The sample records roughly 160,000 clones, about 80% of which are singletons. The ten largest clones add up to around 4.5% of the sample. The sequenced sample consisted of PBMCs. These receptor sequences come from a man younger than 40 in good health and CMV-seronegative.

The V call is TRBV14, the J call TRBJ1-1; D is unclear. V lost 2 bases, J lost 4 bases, and 11 bases lay in between. This CDR3 comprises 14 residues. Germline CDR1 and CDR2: SGHDN and FVKESK. CDR3 loop: CASSQNLAGTEAFF. DNA of the CDR3: TGTGCCAGCAGCCAAAACCTAGCGGGCACTGAAGCTTTCTTT.

The chain uses TRBV9 and TRBJ2-3; 9 bases agree with TRBD1. V lost 0 bases to trimming and J lost 3 bases; unmatched junction nucleotides: 5. CDR3 length equals 16 residues. The germline gives CDR1 SGDLS, CDR2 YYNGEE. The CDR3, as DNA: TGTGCCAGCAGCGTAGAGGGACAGGGCGGAACAGATACGCAGTATTTT. Translated, it gives CASSVEGQGGTDTQYF.

The chain uses TRBV30 and TRBJ2-7; possible D gene TRBD2, 5 bases. Trimming left V 0 bases short and J 2 bases short, with 8 bases between. The CDR3 extends over 13 amino acids. CDR1 and CDR2 from the germline V gene are GTSNPN and SVGIG (reference sequence). The CDR3, as DNA: TGTGCCTGGAGTGTAAACGGGGCCTACGAGCAGTACTTC. It codes for CAWSVNGAYEQYF.

The V gene is TRBV5-6, the J gene TRBJ1-2, with D possibly matching TRBD1 (6 bases). The CDR3 sequence is 14 residues long. V was cut by 5 bases and J by 0 bases, with 11 bases left in between. Germline values: CDR1 SGHDT, CDR2 YYEEEE. CDR3 bases: TGTGCCAGCAGTTTACAGGGTTCTAACTATGGCTACACCTTC. This translates into CASSLQGSNYGYTF.

CDR3 DNA sequence: TGTGCCACCAGCGGCGACAGGGGTCCCTACAATGAGCAGTTCTTC. Protein: CATSGDRGPYNEQFF. This sequence joins TRBV15 and TRBJ2-1; 8 nucleotides match TRBD1. V was clipped by 5 bases and J by 2 bases; unmatched bases: 5. Germline CDR1 reads LNHNV; CDR2 reads YYDKDF (reference sequence). The CDR3 totals 15 residues.

The chain joins TRBV6-6 to TRBJ1-2; D unclear. The CDR3 length is 13 residues. Germline V gene lookup returns CDR1 MNHNY and CDR2 SVGAGI (reference sequence). The V gene lost 5 bases and the J gene lost 4 bases, with 11 bases spanning the gap. The CDR3 spells CASSPGGFYGYTF. As DNA, the CDR3 is TGTGCCAGCAGTCCCGGCGGCTTCTATGGCTACACCTTC.

This chain's CDR3 is CASSYTGTGQTEAFF. DNA of the CDR3: TGTGCCAGCAGTTACACCGGGACAGGACAAACTGAAGCTTTCTTT. The V call is TRBV6-5, the J call TRBJ1-1, with 8 bases aligning to TRBD1. The V gene end was trimmed by 2 bases and the J gene end by 5 bases; junction bases not matched to a gene: 7. This CDR3 comprises 15 residues. Germline CDR1 reads MNHEY; CDR2 reads SVGAGI.

CDR3 DNA: TGTGCCATCAGTGAGGACACAGCAACCTACAATGAGCAGTTCTTC. Its translation: CAISEDTATYNEQFF. This chain connects TRBV10-3 to TRBJ2-1; D unclear. There are 15 residues in the CDR3. Germline CDR1 is ENHRY and CDR2 is SYGVKD. V lost 2 bases to trimming and J lost 2 bases, with 10 bases between them.

The chain carries TRBV28 and TRBJ2-1, with D tentatively TRBD2 (5 bases). The CDR3 is made up of 12 amino acids. Trimming shortened V by 1 base and J by 14 bases, and 12 bases separated the two germline ends. Per germline, CDR1 MDHEN and CDR2 SYDVKM. The CDR3 bases are TGTGCCAGCAGTTTATCGAGGGCTAAGAAGTTCTTC. Protein: CASSLSRAKKFF. The whole variable domain, filled in from reference TRBV28 and TRBJ2-1, reads DVKVTQSSRYLVKRTGEKVFLECVQDMDHENMFWYRQDPGLGLRLIYFSYDVKMKEKGDIPEGYSVSREKKERFSLILESASTNQTSMYLCASSLSRAKKFFGPGTRLTVL.

This rearrangement joins TRBV6-6 to TRBJ1-2; D unresolved. V lost 2 bases to trimming and J lost 8 bases, with 15 bases between them. The CDR3 consists of 14 residues. In germline, CDR1 is MNHNY, CDR2 SVGAGI (reference sequence). The chain's CDR3 is CASSYPGREEGYTF. The CDR3 DNA reads TGTGCCAGCAGTTACCCCGGGAGGGAGGAGGGCTACACCTTC.

This chain joins TRBV28 and TRBJ1-5; no firm D call. This CDR3 region has 16 residues. Looked up from germline, CDR1 is MDHEN and CDR2 is SYDVKM. The V gene lost 3 bases and the J gene lost 0 bases, with 12 bases spanning the gap. The CDR3 DNA follows: TGTGCCAGCAGTTTTCTGACGGAGGATAGCAATCAGCCCCAGCATTTT. As protein: CASSFLTEDSNQPQHF.

This clone was detected only once. The chain uses TRBV9 and TRBJ1-1; 8 positions agree with TRBD1. This CDR3 is 15 amino acids long. From germline, CDR1 is SGDLS and CDR2 YYNGEE. V trimming: 3 bases; J trimming: 0 bases; junction bases outside the gene matches: 4. The DNA for the CDR3 is TGTGCCAGCAGCGGGGCGGACAGGGTGAACACTGAAGCTTTCTTT. It yields the protein CASSGADRVNTEAFF.

This sequence joins TRBV5-1 and TRBJ1-2; D is perhaps TRBD1 (5 bases). V lost 3 bases to trimming and J lost 7 bases, with 10 bases between them. The germline V gene encodes CDR1 SGHRS and CDR2 YFSETQ. This CDR3 region has 12 residues. CDR3 DNA sequence: TGCGCCAGCAGCTCAAGGGACTCTGGCTACACCTTC. Translated, it gives CASSSRDSGYTF.

V gene TRBV9 combines with J gene TRBJ2-7; 9 nucleotides match TRBD1. The CDR3 covers 13 residues. Germline CDR1 and CDR2: SGDLS and YYNGEE. The V gene end was trimmed by 2 bases and the J gene end by 5 bases; junction bases not matched to a gene: 2. For the CDR3, the DNA is TGTGCCAGCAGCGTGGACAGGGGTGACGAGCAGTACTTC. Amino acid sequence: CASSVDRGDEQYF. The entire variable domain, with the rest obtained from reference TRBV9 and TRBJ2-7, is as follows: DSGVTQTPKHLITATGQRVTLRCSPRSGDLSVYWYQQSLDQGLQFLIQYYNGEERAKGNILERFSAQQFPDLHSELNLSSLELGDSALYFCASSVDRGDEQYFGPGTRLTVT.

The V call is TRBV7-9, the J call TRBJ2-5, with D maybe TRBD2 (5 bases). Trimming stripped 2 bases from V and 0 bases from J, with 13 bases between. CDR1 and CDR2 (germline): SEHNR, FQNEAQ (reference sequence). The CDR3 consists of 16 residues. The CDR3 DNA reads TGTGCCAGCAGCTTATATGAGGGTTCACACCAAGAGACCCAGTACTTC. Translated: CASSLYEGSHQETQYF.

The CDR3 loop reads CASRTQATEQYF. In DNA form, the CDR3 reads TGTGCCAGCAGAACCCAGGCCACCGAGCAGTACTTC. This chain uses TRBV28 with TRBJ2-7; D not resolved. Germline loops: CDR1 MDHEN, CDR2 SYDVKM. Trimming left V 6 bases short and J 6 bases short, with 12 bases between. The CDR3 loop spans 12 amino acids.

This rearrangement joins TRBV30 to TRBJ1-1; no definite D call. Germline CDR1 is GTSNPN and CDR2 is SVGIG (reference sequence). This CDR3 comprises 13 residues. V was shortened by 0 bases and J by 9 bases, with 14 bases between the two germline ends. The CDR3 sequence is CAWSVLGGSQAFF. As DNA, the CDR3 is TGTGCCTGGAGTGTACTAGGAGGGTCTCAAGCTTTCTTT.

This sequence joins TRBV10-2 and TRBJ1-2, with 7 bases aligning to TRBD1. This CDR3 contains 15 residues. Per germline, CDR1 WSHSY and CDR2 SAAADI. J lost 4 bases, V lost 3 bases, and 8 bases had no gene match. CDR3 residues: CASSEQGNFGYGYTF. The CDR3 bases are TGCGCCAGCAGTGAACAGGGGAATTTCGGCTATGGCTACACCTTC.

The J gene is TRBJ2-1, the V gene TRBV5-1; 7 positions match TRBD2. J lost 1 base, V lost 4 bases, and 8 bases had no gene match. CDR3 length: 16 residues. Germline-derived CDR1 and CDR2 are SGHRS and YFSETQ. The CDR3 loop is CASSTEGEGSYNEQFF. The CDR3 coding sequence is TGCGCCAGCAGCACGGAAGGGGAGGGGTCCTACAATGAGCAGTTCTTC.

This chain connects TRBV2 to TRBJ2-7; TRBD1 matches 9 bases. The CDR3 consists of 16 residues. The germline gives CDR1 SNHLY, CDR2 FYNNEI. V lost 5 bases to trimming and J lost 4 bases; unmatched junction nucleotides: 12. The CDR3, as DNA: TGTGCCAGCAGTCAGCTTAGGGGACAGGGATCGTACGAGCAGTACTTC. Protein sequence: CASSQLRGQGSYEQYF.

The rearrangement joins TRBV15 to TRBJ1-2, with D possibly being TRBD1 (5 bases). Germline CDR1 is LNHNV and CDR2 is YYDKDF (reference sequence). The CDR3 sequence is 13 residues long. V was shortened by 3 bases and J by 8 bases, with 13 bases between the two germline ends. CDR3 region: CATSRASQVGYTF. The CDR3 DNA sequence: TGTGCCACCAGCAGGGCCTCACAGGTGGGCTACACCTTC. The full variable domain, its missing parts supplied by reference TRBV15 and TRBJ1-2, is DAMVIQNPRYQVTQFGKPVTLSCSQTLNHNVMYWYQQKSSQAPKLLFHYYDKDFNNEADTPDNFQSRRPNTSFCFLDIRSPGLGDTAMYLCATSRASQVGYTFGSGTRLTVV.

The V call is TRBV28, the J call TRBJ1-2; D gene uncertain. The V gene lost 3 bases and the J gene lost 0 bases, with 8 bases spanning the gap. Germline lookup yields CDR1 MDHEN and CDR2 SYDVKM. The CDR3 contains 14 residues. CDR3 bases: TGTGCCAGCAGTTTGCGGCTACCTAACTATGGCTACACCTTC. Translation: CASSLRLPNYGYTF.

The gene calls are TRBV28 and TRBJ1-1, with 12 positions matching TRBD1. From germline, CDR1 is MDHEN and CDR2 SYDVKM. With V trimmed by 5 bases and J by 3 bases, 10 bases remained unmatched. This CDR3 is built from 17 residues. This CDR3 reads CASSPGTGGLLDTEAFF. In nucleotides, the CDR3 is TGTGCCAGCAGTCCCGGGACAGGGGGCCTCTTGGACACTGAAGCTTTCTTT.

The count of this clone is one. This chain uses TRBV18 with TRBJ1-2; possible D gene TRBD1, 6 bases. Per the germline V gene, CDR1 is KGHSH and CDR2 is LQKENI. CDR3 length: 13 amino acids. V was trimmed by 2 bases and J by 5 bases, leaving 9 bases between them. In DNA, the CDR3 is TGTGCCAGCTCACCAGGGGGCTCTTATGGCTACACCTTC. Encoded protein: CASSPGGSYGYTF.

The gene calls are TRBV19 and TRBJ2-6; 9 nucleotides agree with TRBD1. The V gene end was trimmed by 8 bases and the J gene end by 2 bases; junction bases not matched to a gene: 7. The germline V gene has CDR1 LNHDA and CDR2 SQIVND (reference sequence). The CDR3 contains 16 residues. Here the CDR3 reads CASGGTGLAGANVLTF. The CDR3 DNA is TGTGCCAGTGGTGGGACAGGGCTCGCTGGGGCCAACGTCCTGACTTTC.

The chain has TRBV29-1 and TRBJ1-3, with a weak D call TRBD1 (6 bases). Trimming cost V 5 bases and J 4 bases, with 27 bases left between them. Germline V gene data show CDR1 as SQVTM and CDR2 as ANQGSEA. This CDR3 contains 18 residues. This CDR3 reads CSVYGRMAGQKGGNTIYF. The CDR3 DNA is TGCAGCGTTTACGGTCGCATGGCCGGACAGAAAGGGGGAAACACCATATATTTT.

This clone was observed a handful of times. The V call is TRBV21-1, the J call TRBJ2-1; the table assigns TRBD2, which was not confirmed against the DNA. TRBV21-1 is reported as a pseudogene. The CDR3 sequence is 18 residues long. The CDR3 DNA follows: TGTGCCAGCAGCAAAGGAGTAGCGGGAGGGCCAAGACCGAATGAGCAGTTCTTC. Amino acid sequence: CASSKGVAGGPRPNEQFF.

V is TRBV6-1 and J is TRBJ2-7; 8 bases line up with TRBD1. Germline V gene data show CDR1 as MNHNS and CDR2 as SASEGT. CDR3 length equals 15 residues. V shed 3 bases and J 2 bases; nucleotides not matched to a gene: 6. CDR3 region: CASSDMDRVAYEQYF. CDR3 coding DNA: TGTGCCAGCAGTGATATGGACAGGGTTGCCTACGAGCAGTACTTC.